The 27 T cell receptor beta chains below were found in one sample sequenced in a study of response to subunit inactivated influenza vaccine. TCRdb reprocessed the RT-PCR reads via MiXCR and lists one record per CDR3 protein. The sample contains hundreds of thousands of distinct CDR3 sequences, approximately 16% of which appear only once. The source was CD4+ T cells sorted from PBMCs, collected around 25 months after vaccination. These receptor sequences come from a man in his fifties or sixties who received an inactivated influenza vaccine.

This clonotype has a handful of counts. The CDR3 spells CASRRSAGAYEQYF. The CDR3 bases are TGTGCCAGCAGGCGGTCAGCGGGGGCCTACGAGCAGTACTTC. The rearrangement uses TRBV6-2 or TRBV6-3 and TRBJ2-7; 8 bases agree with TRBD2. With 6 bases clipped from V and 2 bases from J, the junction kept 6 bases outside the gene matches. This CDR3 is built from 14 residues. CDR1 and CDR2 from the germline V gene are MNHEY and SVGEGT.

This clonotype showed up many times. The V call is TRBV3-1, the J call TRBJ2-5; no reliable D call. Germline CDR1 is LGHDT and CDR2 is YNNKEL (reference sequence). V was pared by 0 bases and J by 1 base, with 15 bases between. The CDR3 is made up of 17 amino acids. The CDR3 here is CASSQEPSGVGQETQYF. The CDR3 DNA sequence: TGTGCCAGCAGCCAAGAGCCTTCTGGGGTCGGCCAAGAGACCCAGTACTTC.

This clonotype was recorded a few times. The DNA of the CDR3 is TGTGCCAGCAGTTTAGGTCGCGGGACCTCCTACGAGCAGTACTTC. Encoded protein: CASSLGRGTSYEQYF. This chain connects TRBV12-3 or TRBV12-4 to TRBJ2-7; weak D call: TRBD2 (6 bases). This CDR3 is built from 15 residues. Trimming left V 1 base short and J 0 bases short, with 10 bases between.

The sample holds a few counts of this clonotype. This may be a read error, as it is one base from a much larger clone. The V call is TRBV7-9, the J call TRBJ1-1; D not resolved. Germline CDR1 and CDR2: SEHNR and FQNEAQ (reference sequence). V lost 1 base and J 0 bases, leaving 6 bases between the germline ends. The CDR3 has 14 residues. The CDR3: CASSLEQLNTEAFF. For the CDR3, the DNA is TGTGCCAGCAGCTTAGAACAGCTGAACACTGAAGCTTTCTTT.

This clonotype was picked up many times. The junction departs from germline at one end; a sequencing error may be responsible. The chain combines TRBV30 with TRBJ2-7; D perhaps matches TRBD2 (5 bases). Germline V CDR1 and CDR2: GTSNPN, SVGIG (reference sequence). The CDR3 is 12 amino acids. CDR3 region: CAWSGGSYVQYF. The CDR3 nucleotides read TGTGCCTGGAGTGGTGGGAGCTACGTGCAGTACTTC.

This clonotype has more than one count but fewer than ten. The gene calls are TRBV7-8 and TRBJ2-1, with 9 bases fitting TRBD2. The CDR3 runs to 16 residues. In germline, CDR1 is SGHVS, CDR2 FQNEAQ. The trim removed 2 bases at V and 6 bases at J, leaving 8 bases unmatched. This CDR3 is CASSLLSGGGGNEQFF. DNA for the CDR3: TGTGCCAGCAGCTTACTTAGCGGGGGAGGCGGCAATGAGCAGTTCTTC.

This clonotype was found a few times. The chain recombines TRBV20-1 with TRBJ2-3; 11 bases agree with TRBD2. The germline CDR1 and CDR2 sequences are DFQATT and SNEGSKA (reference sequence). This CDR3 spans 16 amino acids. J was trimmed by 2 bases and V by 3 bases; bases with no gene match: 7. The CDR3 spells CSASVSGLAATDTQYF. The DNA for the CDR3 is TGCAGTGCTAGTGTTTCGGGACTAGCGGCCACAGATACGCAGTATTTT.

In this sample, this clonotype turned up a few times. The chain carries TRBV7-2 and TRBJ2-1; D is possibly TRBD2 (5 bases). Germline V CDR1 and CDR2: SGHTA, FQGNSA. The CDR3 contains 17 residues. The ends were cut back, 2 bases at V and 5 bases at J, with 19 bases in the middle. CDR3 nucleotide sequence: TGTGCCAGCAGCTTACGGAGAGGCGGGCTGATTAACAATGAGCAGTTCTTC. Translated, it gives CASSLRRGGLINNEQFF.

The sample holds a few counts of this clonotype. The V call is TRBV20-1, the J call TRBJ2-7; 9 positions match TRBD2. The CDR3 is made up of 15 amino acids. With V trimmed by 7 bases and J by 0 bases, 10 bases remained unmatched. CDR1 and CDR2 from the germline V gene are DFQATT and SNEGSKA (reference sequence). Here the CDR3 reads CSVFPGLASSYEQYF. CDR3 bases: TGCAGTGTCTTTCCGGGACTAGCTAGCTCCTACGAGCAGTACTTC.

The rearrangement uses TRBV5-1 and TRBJ2-7; weak D call: TRBD1 (5 bases). Germline V CDR1 and CDR2: SGHRS, YFSETQ. The CDR3 spans 16 residues. With 4 bases removed from V and 2 bases from J, the gap between germline ends came to 19 bases. CDR3 amino acids: CASSLRSPPGPYEQYF. In DNA form, the CDR3 reads TGCGCCAGCAGCCTCCGTTCCCCACCAGGGCCCTACGAGCAGTACTTC.

This clonotype was recorded a few times. V gene TRBV7-2 combines with J gene TRBJ1-1; a weak D match, TRBD1 (5 bases). V lost 0 bases to trimming and J lost 1 base, with 12 bases between them. This CDR3 has 16 amino acids. The V gene's germline CDR1 is SGHTA and CDR2 FQGNSA. CDR3 loop: CASSLATGPWNTEAFF. CDR3 coding DNA: TGTGCCAGCAGCTTAGCTACAGGCCCATGGAACACTGAAGCTTTCTTT.

This clonotype was counted a few times. The chain is built from TRBV20-1 and TRBJ2-3; 11 bases fit TRBD2. From germline, CDR1 is DFQATT and CDR2 SNEGSKA (reference sequence). V was pared by 5 bases and J by 3 bases, with 4 bases of the junction left unmatched. The CDR3 covers 14 residues. The CDR3 here is CSAQTSGGTDTQYF. The CDR3 DNA sequence: TGCAGTGCTCAAACTAGCGGGGGTACAGATACGCAGTATTTT.

This clonotype turned up a few times. The V gene is TRBV6-2 or TRBV6-3, the J gene TRBJ1-2; D gene ambiguous. CDR1 is MNHEY, CDR2 SVGEGT, per germline. The ends were cut back, 0 bases at V and 1 base at J, with 6 bases in the middle. CDR3 length: 14 residues. In DNA, the CDR3 is TGTGCCAGCAGTTACTCTGGACTTAACTATGGCTACACCTTC. Translated: CASSYSGLNYGYTF.

This clonotype showed up just a few times. J is TRBJ2-5 and V is TRBV6-2 or TRBV6-3; D gene unclear. The V gene lost 2 bases and the J gene lost 7 bases, with 14 bases spanning the gap. The germline V gene encodes CDR1 MNHEY and CDR2 SVGEGT. The CDR3 is made up of 14 amino acids. The CDR3 region has the DNA TGTGCCAGCAGTTACGGAGTTCCGGCCCGGACCCAGTACTTC. Protein product: CASSYGVPARTQYF.

The gene calls are TRBV4-2 and TRBJ1-1, with 8 bases matching TRBD1. Germline V gene sequence: CDR1 LGHNA, CDR2 YNFKEQ. Trimming at V came to 5 bases and at J to 3 bases, leaving 2 bases not matched to a gene. The CDR3 length is 13 residues. As DNA, the CDR3 is TGTGCCAGCAGCAAACAGGGGGACACTGAAGCTTTCTTT. Encoded protein: CASSKQGDTEAFF.

The chain carries TRBV9 and TRBJ1-1; 9 bases are a match to TRBD1. The CDR3 totals 13 residues. Per germline, CDR1 SGDLS and CDR2 YYNGEE. V shed 0 bases and J 13 bases; nucleotides not matched to a gene: 7. CDR3 region: CASSVERQGVVFF. The CDR3 nucleotides are TGTGCCAGCAGCGTAGAACGACAGGGGGTAGTTTTCTTT.

This clonotype was counted a few times. The genes are TRBV20-1 and TRBJ2-7; weak D call: TRBD1 (5 bases). V gave up 3 bases and J gave up 4 bases, with 13 bases separating them. The CDR3 is made up of 13 amino acids. Germline lookup yields CDR1 DFQATT and CDR2 SNEGSKA (reference sequence). The CDR3 loop is CSARTAAEYEQYF. CDR3 sequence (DNA): TGCAGTGCTAGGACAGCAGCTGAGTACGAGCAGTACTTC.

CDR3 loop: CASGWGDYEQYF. CDR3 in DNA: TGTGCCAGCGGGTGGGGCGACTACGAGCAGTACTTC. This rearrangement joins TRBV28 to TRBJ2-7, with D perhaps matching TRBD1 (5 bases). Germline V lookup: CDR1 MDHEN, CDR2 SYDVKM. V lost 8 bases to trimming and J lost 3 bases, with 11 bases between them. CDR3 length equals 12 residues.

This clonotype was picked up a small number of times. The CDR3 protein is CASSLRLSWHEQYF. The CDR3 DNA reads TGTGCCAGCAGCTTACGACTCTCTTGGCACGAGCAGTACTTC. The chain has TRBV11-2 and TRBJ2-7; D uncertain. Germline V gives CDR1 SGHAT, CDR2 FQNNGV. This CDR3 contains 14 residues. V lost 2 bases and J 5 bases, leaving 13 bases between the germline ends.

The rearrangement uses TRBV12-3 or TRBV12-4 and TRBJ2-1, with TRBD2 as a possible D gene (5 bases). This CDR3 has 14 residues. The V gene lost 6 bases and the J gene lost 11 bases, with 20 bases spanning the gap. CDR3 loop: CASRNGLPNEQQFF. Here the CDR3 DNA reads TGTGCCAGCAGGAACGGACTTCCTAATGAGCAGCAGTTCTTC.

This clonotype was picked up many times. V is TRBV20-1 and J is TRBJ2-5, with a weak D call TRBD2 (6 bases). The CDR3 has 12 amino acids. The germline CDR1 and CDR2 sequences are DFQATT and SNEGSKA (reference sequence). Trimming pared 0 bases from V and 5 bases from J, leaving 7 bases between. The CDR3 DNA follows: TGCAGTGCTAGAGATGGGAGGGAGACCCAGTACTTC. As protein: CSARDGRETQYF.

The sample holds a few counts of this clonotype. The rearrangement links TRBV20-1 to TRBJ2-4; no definite D call. The CDR3 has 15 amino acids. V was shortened by 5 bases and J by 0 bases, with 14 bases between the two germline ends. Germline CDR1 reads DFQATT; CDR2 reads SNEGSKA (reference sequence). CDR3 sequence reads: CSASTPSLAKNIQYF. Written as DNA, the CDR3 is TGCAGTGCTTCGACACCTTCTCTAGCCAAAAACATTCAGTACTTC.

This clonotype was counted a few times. The chain has TRBV7-9 and TRBJ2-7; D is undetermined. CDR3 size: 14 residues. V was trimmed by 1 base and J by 4 bases, leaving 11 bases between them. Germline V gene data show CDR1 as SEHNR and CDR2 as FQNEAQ (reference sequence). This CDR3 reads CASSLGEPRYEQYF. DNA of the CDR3: TGTGCCAGCAGCTTAGGGGAACCCCGATACGAGCAGTACTTC. The full variable domain, with the rest looked up from reference TRBV7-9 and TRBJ2-7, is DTGVSQNPRHKITKRGQNVTFRCDPISEHNRLYWYRQTLGQGPEFLTYFQNEAQLEKSRLLSDRFSAERPKGSFSTLEIQRTEQGDSAMYLCASSLGEPRYEQYFGPGTRLTVT.

V gene TRBV5-1 combines with J gene TRBJ1-3; unclear D gene. The CDR3 loop spans 15 amino acids. Trimming left V 4 bases short and J 0 bases short, with 11 bases between. CDR1 SGHRS and CDR2 YFSETQ come from the germline V gene. The CDR3 region has the DNA TGCGCCAGCAGCATCGGACGGAACTCTGGAAACACCATATATTTT. It codes for CASSIGRNSGNTIYF.

J is TRBJ2-4 and V is TRBV5-1; the D gene is possibly TRBD2 (6 bases). The length of the CDR3 is 17 residues. Germline V gene data show CDR1 as SGHRS and CDR2 as YFSETQ. Trimming took 3 bases from V and 1 from J, leaving 17 bases between them. DNA for the CDR3: TGCGCCAGCAGCTCCCACTCCGGAAGCGGGGCCAAAAACATTCAGTACTTC. Its translation: CASSSHSGSGAKNIQYF.

The chain combines TRBV20-1 with TRBJ1-4, with 9 bases that match TRBD1. The CDR3 covers 14 residues. J was trimmed by 4 bases and V by 3 bases; bases with no gene match: 3. Per germline, CDR1 DFQATT and CDR2 SNEGSKA (reference sequence). CDR3 loop: CSASGTGFNEKLFF. CDR3 nucleotides: TGCAGTGCTAGTGGGACAGGGTTTAATGAAAAACTGTTTTTT.

CDR3 amino acids: CASSARVGMNTEAFF. As DNA, the CDR3 is TGTGCCAGCAGCGCCAGGGTAGGGATGAACACTGAAGCTTTCTTT. This chain links TRBV11-2 with TRBJ1-1; the D gene is possibly TRBD1 (5 bases). Germline lookup yields CDR1 SGHAT and CDR2 FQNNGV. The CDR3 spans 15 residues. Deletions cut 5 bases from V and 0 bases from J, with 13 bases between.